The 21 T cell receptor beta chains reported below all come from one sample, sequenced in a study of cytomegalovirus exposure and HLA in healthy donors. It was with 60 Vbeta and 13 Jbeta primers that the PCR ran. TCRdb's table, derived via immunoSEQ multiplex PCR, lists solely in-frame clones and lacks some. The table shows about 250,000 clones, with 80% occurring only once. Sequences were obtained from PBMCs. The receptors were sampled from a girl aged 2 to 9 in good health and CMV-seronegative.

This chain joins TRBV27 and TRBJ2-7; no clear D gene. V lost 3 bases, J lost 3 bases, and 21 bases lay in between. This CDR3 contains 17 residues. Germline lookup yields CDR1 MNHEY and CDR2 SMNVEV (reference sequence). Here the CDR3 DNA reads TGTGCCAGCAGTTTTTCTTTCGGTCTTGAGAGCATCTACGAGCAGTACTTC. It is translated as CASSFSFGLESIYEQYF.

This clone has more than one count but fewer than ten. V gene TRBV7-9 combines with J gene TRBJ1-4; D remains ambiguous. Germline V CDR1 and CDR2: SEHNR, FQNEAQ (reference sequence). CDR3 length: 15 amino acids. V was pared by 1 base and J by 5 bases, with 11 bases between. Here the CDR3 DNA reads TGTGCCAGCAGCTTAGGTCTCCAGATAAATGAAAAACTGTTTTTT. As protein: CASSLGLQINEKLFF.

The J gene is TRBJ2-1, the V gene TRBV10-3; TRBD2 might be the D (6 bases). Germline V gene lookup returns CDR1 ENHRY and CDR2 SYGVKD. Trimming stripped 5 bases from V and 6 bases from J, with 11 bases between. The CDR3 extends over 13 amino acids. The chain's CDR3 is CAISPRESNEQFF. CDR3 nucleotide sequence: TGTGCCATCAGTCCCCGGGAGAGCAATGAGCAGTTCTTC.

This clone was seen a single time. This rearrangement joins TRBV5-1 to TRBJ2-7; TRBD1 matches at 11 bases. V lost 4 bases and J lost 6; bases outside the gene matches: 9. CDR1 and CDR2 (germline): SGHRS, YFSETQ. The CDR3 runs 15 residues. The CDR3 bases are TGCGCCAGCAGCCCGGGTGGGACAGGGGGTCGCGAGCAGTACTTC. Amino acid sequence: CASSPGGTGGREQYF.

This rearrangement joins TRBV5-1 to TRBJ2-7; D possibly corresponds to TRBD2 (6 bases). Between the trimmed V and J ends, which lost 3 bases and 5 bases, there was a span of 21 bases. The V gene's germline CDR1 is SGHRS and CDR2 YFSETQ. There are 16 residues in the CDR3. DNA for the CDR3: TGCGCCAGCAGCTATGATGATAGCGGATCTGTCCACGAGCAGTACTTC. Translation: CASSYDDSGSVHEQYF. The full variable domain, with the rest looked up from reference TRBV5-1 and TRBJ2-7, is KAGVTQTPRYLIKTRGQQVTLSCSPISGHRSVSWYQQTPGQGLQFLFEYFSETQRNKGNFPGRFSGRQFSNSRSEMNVSTLELGDSALYLCASSYDDSGSVHEQYFGPGTRLTVT.

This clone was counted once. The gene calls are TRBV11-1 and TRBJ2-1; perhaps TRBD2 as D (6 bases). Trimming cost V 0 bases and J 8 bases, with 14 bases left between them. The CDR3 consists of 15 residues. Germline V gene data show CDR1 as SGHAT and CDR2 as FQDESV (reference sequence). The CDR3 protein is CASSLASGVWDEQFF. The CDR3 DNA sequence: TGTGCCAGCAGCTTAGCTAGCGGCGTTTGGGATGAGCAGTTCTTC. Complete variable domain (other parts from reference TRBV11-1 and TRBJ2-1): EAEVAQSPRYKITEKSQAVAFWCDPISGHATLYWYRQILGQGPELLVQFQDESVVDDSQLPKDRFSAERLKGVDSTLKIQPAELGDSAMYLCASSLASGVWDEQFFGPGTRLTVL.

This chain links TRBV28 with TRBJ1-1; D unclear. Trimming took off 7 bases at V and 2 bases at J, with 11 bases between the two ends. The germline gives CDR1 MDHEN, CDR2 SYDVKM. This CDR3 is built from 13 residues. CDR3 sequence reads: CASKVGVNTEAFF. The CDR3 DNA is TGTGCCAGCAAGGTCGGAGTTAACACTGAAGCTTTCTTT.

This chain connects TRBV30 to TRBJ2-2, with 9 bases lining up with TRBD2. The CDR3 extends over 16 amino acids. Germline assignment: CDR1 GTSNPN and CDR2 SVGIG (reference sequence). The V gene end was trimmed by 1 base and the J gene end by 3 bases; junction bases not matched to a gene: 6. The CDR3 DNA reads TGTGCCTGGAGTGGAGCGGGAGGTGGGGACACCGGGGAGCTGTTTTTT. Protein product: CAWSGAGGGDTGELFF. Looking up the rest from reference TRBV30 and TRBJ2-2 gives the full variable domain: SQTIHQWPATLVQPVGSPLSLECTVEGTSNPNLYWYRQAAGRGLQLLFYSVGIGQISSEVPQNLSASRPQDRQFILSSKKLLLSDSGFYLCAWSGAGGGDTGELFFGEGSRLTVL.

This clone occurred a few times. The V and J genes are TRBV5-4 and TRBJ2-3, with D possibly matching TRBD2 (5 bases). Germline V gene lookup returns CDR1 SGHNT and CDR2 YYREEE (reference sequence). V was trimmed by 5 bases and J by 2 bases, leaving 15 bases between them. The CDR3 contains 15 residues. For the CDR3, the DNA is TGTGCCAGCAGTTCGGACTTGTTTAACACAGATACGCAGTATTTT. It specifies CASSSDLFNTDTQYF.

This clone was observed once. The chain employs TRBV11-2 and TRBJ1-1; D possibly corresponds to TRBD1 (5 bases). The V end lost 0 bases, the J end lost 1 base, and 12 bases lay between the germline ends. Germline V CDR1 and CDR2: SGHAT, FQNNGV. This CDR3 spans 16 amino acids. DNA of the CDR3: TGTGCCAGCAGCTTAGAAGTGGGGGGTTCGAACACTGAAGCTTTCTTT. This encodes CASSLEVGGSNTEAFF.

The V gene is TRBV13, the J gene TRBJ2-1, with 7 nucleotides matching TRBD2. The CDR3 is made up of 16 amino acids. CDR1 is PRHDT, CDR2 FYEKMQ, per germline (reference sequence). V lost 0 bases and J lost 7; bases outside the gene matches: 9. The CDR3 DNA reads TGTGCCAGCAGCTTAGGCGGGCTAGCGGACACTAATGAGCAGTTCTTC. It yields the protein CASSLGGLADTNEQFF.

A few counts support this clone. CDR3: CASSRVSDGDYEQYF. For the CDR3, the DNA is TGCGCCAGCAGCCGCGTCTCCGACGGAGACTACGAGCAGTACTTC. The chain links TRBV4-1 to TRBJ2-7; no reliable D call. CDR3 length: 15 amino acids. The germline gives CDR1 MGHRA, CDR2 YSYEKL. Trimming shortened V by 4 bases and J by 3 bases, and 16 bases separated the two germline ends.

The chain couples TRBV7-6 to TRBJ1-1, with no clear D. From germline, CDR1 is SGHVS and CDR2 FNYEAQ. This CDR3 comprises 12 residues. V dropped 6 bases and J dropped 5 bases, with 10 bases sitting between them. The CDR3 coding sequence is TGTGCCAGCAGAGGGAGGAAAACTGAAGCTTTCTTT. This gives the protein CASRGRKTEAFF.

The DNA for the CDR3 is TGTGCCAGCAGCCTTTCTAGCGGGTTCTACAATGAGCAGTTCTTC. Translating it yields CASSLSSGFYNEQFF. The chain carries TRBV5-5 and TRBJ2-1; TRBD2 matches 8 bases. After removal of 4 bases from V and 3 bases from J, the junction contained 6 bases not matched to a gene. CDR3 size: 15 residues. Germline-derived CDR1 and CDR2 are SGHKS and YYEKEE (reference sequence).

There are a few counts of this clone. CDR3: CASSLGLARDTDTQYF. In DNA, the CDR3 is TGTGCCAGCAGCTTAGGTCTAGCGCGGGACACAGATACGCAGTATTTT. The gene calls are TRBV11-3 and TRBJ2-3, with D perhaps matching TRBD2 (6 bases). Germline V gene sequence: CDR1 SGHNT, CDR2 YENEEA. The CDR3 covers 16 residues. The V end was cut by 1 base, the J end by 2 bases, with 13 bases between.

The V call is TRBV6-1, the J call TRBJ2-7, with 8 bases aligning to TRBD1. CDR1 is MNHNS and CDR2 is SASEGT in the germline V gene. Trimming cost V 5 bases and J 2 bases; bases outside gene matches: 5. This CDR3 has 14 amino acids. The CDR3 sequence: CASSTDRGTYEQYF. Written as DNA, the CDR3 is TGTGCCAGCAGTACAGACAGGGGCACCTACGAGCAGTACTTC.

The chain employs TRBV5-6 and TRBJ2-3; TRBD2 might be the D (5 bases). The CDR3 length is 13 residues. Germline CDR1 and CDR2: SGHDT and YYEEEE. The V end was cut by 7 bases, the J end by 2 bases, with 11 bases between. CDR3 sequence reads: CASREKNTDTQYF. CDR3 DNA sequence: TGTGCCAGCCGGGAAAAGAACACAGATACGCAGTATTTT. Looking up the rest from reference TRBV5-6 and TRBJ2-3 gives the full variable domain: DAGVTQSPTHLIKTRGQQVTLRCSPKSGHDTVSWYQQALGQGPQFIFQYYEEEERQRGNFPDRFSGHQFPNYSSELNVNALLLGDSALYLCASREKNTDTQYFGPGTRLTVL.

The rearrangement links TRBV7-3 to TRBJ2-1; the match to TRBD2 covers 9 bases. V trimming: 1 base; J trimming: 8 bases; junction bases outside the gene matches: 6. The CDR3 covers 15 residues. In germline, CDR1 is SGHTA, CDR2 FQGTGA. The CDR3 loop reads CASSLSSGGGHEQFF. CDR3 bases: TGTGCCAGCAGCTTAAGTAGCGGGGGTGGCCATGAGCAGTTCTTC.

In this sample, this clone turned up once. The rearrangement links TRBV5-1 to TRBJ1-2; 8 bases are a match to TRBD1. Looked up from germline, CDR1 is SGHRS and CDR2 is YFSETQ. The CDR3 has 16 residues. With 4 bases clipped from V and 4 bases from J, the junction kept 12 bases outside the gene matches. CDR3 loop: CASSPRGDRFLYGYTF. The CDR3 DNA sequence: TGCGCCAGCAGCCCACGGGGGGACAGGTTCCTCTATGGCTACACCTTC.

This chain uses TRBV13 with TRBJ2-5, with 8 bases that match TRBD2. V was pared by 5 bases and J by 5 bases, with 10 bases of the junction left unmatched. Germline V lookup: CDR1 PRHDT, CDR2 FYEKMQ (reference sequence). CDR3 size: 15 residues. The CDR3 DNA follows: TGTGCCAGCAGCGACCGGGTAGCGGGAATCGAGACCCAGTACTTC. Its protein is CASSDRVAGIETQYF.

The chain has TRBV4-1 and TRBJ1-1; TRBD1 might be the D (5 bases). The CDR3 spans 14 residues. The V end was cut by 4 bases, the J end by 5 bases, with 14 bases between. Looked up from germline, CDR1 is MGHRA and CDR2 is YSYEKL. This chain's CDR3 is CASSRDAGKTEAFF. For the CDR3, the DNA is TGCGCCAGCAGCCGAGATGCAGGGAAAACTGAAGCTTTCTTT.